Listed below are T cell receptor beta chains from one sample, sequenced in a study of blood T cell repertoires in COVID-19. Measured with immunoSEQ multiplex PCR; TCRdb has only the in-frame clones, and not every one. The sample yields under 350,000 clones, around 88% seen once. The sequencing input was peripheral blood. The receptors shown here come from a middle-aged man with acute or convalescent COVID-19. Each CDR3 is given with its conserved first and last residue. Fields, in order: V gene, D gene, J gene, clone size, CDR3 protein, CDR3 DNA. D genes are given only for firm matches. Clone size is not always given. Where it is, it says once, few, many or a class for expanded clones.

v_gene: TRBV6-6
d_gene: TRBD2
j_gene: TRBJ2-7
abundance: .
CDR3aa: CASSRGLDYEQYF
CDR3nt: TGTGCCAGCAGTCGTGGACTAGACTACGAGCAGTACTTC

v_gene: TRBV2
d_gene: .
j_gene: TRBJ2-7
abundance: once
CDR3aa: CASSPSTGNEQYF
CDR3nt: TGTGCCAGCAGTCCATCAACCGGGAACGAGCAGTACTTC

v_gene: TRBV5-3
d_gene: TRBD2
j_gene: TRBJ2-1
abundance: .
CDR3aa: CARGLLAGGYNEQFF
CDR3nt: TGTGCCAGAGGCCTCCTAGCGGGGGGTTACAATGAGCAGTTCTTC

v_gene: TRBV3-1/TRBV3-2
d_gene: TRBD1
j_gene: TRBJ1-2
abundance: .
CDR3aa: CASSQGLIGTGLNYGYTF
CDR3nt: TGTGCCAGCAGCCAGGGCTTGATCGGGACAGGGCTGAACTATGGCTACACCTTC

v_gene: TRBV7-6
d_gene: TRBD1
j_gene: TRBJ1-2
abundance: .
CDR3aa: CASSPRQGVGYTF
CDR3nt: TGTGCCAGCAGCCCTCGACAGGGGGTTGGCTACACCTTC

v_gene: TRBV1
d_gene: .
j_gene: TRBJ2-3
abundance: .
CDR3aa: CTSRRGLAADTQYF
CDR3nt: TGCACCAGCAGGCGCGGACTAGCGGCAGATACGCAGTATTTT

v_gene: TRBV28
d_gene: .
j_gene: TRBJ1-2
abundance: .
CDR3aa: CASSFGVMEGFYGYTF
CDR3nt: TGTGCCAGCAGTTTCGGAGTAATGGAGGGATTCTATGGCTACACCTTC

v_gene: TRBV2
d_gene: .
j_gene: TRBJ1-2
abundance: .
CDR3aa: CASSELSYGYTF
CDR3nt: TGTGCCAGCAGTGAACTCTCTTATGGCTACACCTTC

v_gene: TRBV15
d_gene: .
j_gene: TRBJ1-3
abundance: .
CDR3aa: CATSSSGMAGNTIYF
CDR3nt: TGTGCCACCAGCAGCTCAGGGATGGCTGGAAACACCATATATTTT

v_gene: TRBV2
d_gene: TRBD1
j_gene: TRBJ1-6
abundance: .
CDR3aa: CATTGGNSPLHF
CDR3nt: TGTGCCACGACAGGGGGCAACTCACCCCTCCACTTT

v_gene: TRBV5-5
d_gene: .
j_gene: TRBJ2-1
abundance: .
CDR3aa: CASSLDLSGYNEQFF
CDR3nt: TGTGCCAGCAGCTTGGATCTCTCCGGCTACAATGAGCAGTTCTTC

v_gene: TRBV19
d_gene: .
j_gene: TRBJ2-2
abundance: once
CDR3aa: CASSISRGTGELFF
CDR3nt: TGTGCCAGTAGTATCTCCAGGGGTACCGGGGAGCTGTTTTTT

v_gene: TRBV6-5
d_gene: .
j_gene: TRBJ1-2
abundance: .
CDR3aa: CASRSDSYGYTF
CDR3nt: TGTGCCAGCAGGTCTGACAGTTATGGCTACACCTTC

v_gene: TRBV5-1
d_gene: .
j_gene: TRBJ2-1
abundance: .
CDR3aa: CASSSYPGTNEQFF
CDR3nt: TGCGCCAGCAGCTCATATCCAGGGACAAATGAGCAGTTCTTC

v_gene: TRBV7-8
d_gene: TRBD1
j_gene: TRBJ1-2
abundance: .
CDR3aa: CASSFAGTGVHGYTF
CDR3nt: TGTGCCAGCAGCTTCGCCGGGACAGGGGTGCATGGCTACACCTTC

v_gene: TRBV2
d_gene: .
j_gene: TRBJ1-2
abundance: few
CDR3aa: CASRTLAGAYGYTF
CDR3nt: TGTGCCAGCAGGACCCTGGCAGGGGCCTATGGCTACACCTTC

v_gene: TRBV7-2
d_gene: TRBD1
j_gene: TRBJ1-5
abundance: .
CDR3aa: CASSQGQGNEWPQHF
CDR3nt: TGTGCCAGCAGCCAGGGACAGGGGAATGAGTGGCCCCAGCATTTT

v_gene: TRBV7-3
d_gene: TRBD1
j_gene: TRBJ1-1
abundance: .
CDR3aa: CASSLQGFGTEAFF
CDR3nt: TGTGCCAGCAGCCTACAGGGGTTTGGCACTGAAGCTTTCTTT

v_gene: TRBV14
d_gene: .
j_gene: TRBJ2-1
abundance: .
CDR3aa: CASSQRTGSSYNEQFF
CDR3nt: TGTGCCAGCAGCCAAAGGACGGGAAGCTCCTACAATGAGCAGTTCTTC

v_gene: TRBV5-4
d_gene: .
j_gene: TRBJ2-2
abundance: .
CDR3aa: CASSFRGTGELFF
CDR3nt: TGTGCCAGCAGCTTTAGGGGTACCGGGGAGCTGTTTTTT

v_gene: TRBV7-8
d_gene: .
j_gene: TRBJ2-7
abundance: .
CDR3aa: CASSYRADTFLYEQYF
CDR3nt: TGTGCCAGCAGTTACAGGGCGGATACCTTTCTGTACGAGCAGTACTTC

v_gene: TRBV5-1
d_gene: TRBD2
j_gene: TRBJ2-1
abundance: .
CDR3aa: CASMLLPLAEYNEQFF
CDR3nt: TGCGCCAGCATGCTCCTCCCACTAGCGGAATACAATGAGCAGTTCTTC

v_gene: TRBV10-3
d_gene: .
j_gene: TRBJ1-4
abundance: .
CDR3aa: CAISEGGRGEKLFF
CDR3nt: TGTGCCATCAGTGAAGGGGGTCGTGGGGAAAAACTGTTTTTT

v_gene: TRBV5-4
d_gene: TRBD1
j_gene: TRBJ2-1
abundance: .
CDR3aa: CASSWDRVPYNEQFF
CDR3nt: TGTGCCAGCAGCTGGGACAGAGTCCCCTACAATGAGCAGTTCTTC

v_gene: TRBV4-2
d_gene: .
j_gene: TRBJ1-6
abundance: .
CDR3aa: CASSQDTGRGSPLHF
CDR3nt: TGTGCCAGCAGCCAAGATACAGGGAGAGGTTCACCCCTCCACTTT

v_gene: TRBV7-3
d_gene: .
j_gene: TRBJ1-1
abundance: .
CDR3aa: CASSPQWGGLNTEAFF
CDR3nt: TGTGCCAGCAGCCCTCAATGGGGGGGTCTAAACACTGAAGCTTTCTTT

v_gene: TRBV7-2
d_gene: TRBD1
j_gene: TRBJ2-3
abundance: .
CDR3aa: CASSSSGQYTDTQYF
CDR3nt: TGTGCCAGCAGCTCGTCGGGACAGTACACAGATACGCAGTATTTT

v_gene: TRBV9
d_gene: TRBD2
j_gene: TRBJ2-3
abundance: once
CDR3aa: CASSRDYRQYF
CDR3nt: TGTGCCAGCAGCCGGGACTACCGGCAGTATTTT

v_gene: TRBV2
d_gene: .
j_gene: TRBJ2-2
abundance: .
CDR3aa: CASSALGPLNTGELFF
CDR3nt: TGTGCCAGCAGCGCCCTGGGGCCACTGAACACCGGGGAGCTGTTTTTT

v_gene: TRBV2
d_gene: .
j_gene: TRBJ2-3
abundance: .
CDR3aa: CASGVDHSTDTQYF
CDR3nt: TGTGCCAGCGGAGTGGATCATAGCACAGATACGCAGTATTTT

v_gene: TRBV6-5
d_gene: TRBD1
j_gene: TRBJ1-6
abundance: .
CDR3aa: CAGRDRGNSPLHF
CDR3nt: TGTGCCGGCCGGGACAGGGGGAATTCACCCCTCCACTTT

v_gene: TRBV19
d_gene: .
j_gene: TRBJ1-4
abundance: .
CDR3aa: CASSTTGYEKLFF
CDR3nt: TGTGCCAGTAGTACTACAGGGTATGAAAAACTGTTTTTT

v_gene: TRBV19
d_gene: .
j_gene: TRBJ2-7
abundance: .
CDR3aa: CASSIVGPTYEQYF
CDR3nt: TGTGCCAGTAGTATAGTTGGGCCCACCTACGAGCAGTACTTC

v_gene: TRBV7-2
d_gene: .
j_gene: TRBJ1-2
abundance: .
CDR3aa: CASSLASGQGNYGYTF
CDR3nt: TGTGCCAGCAGCTTAGCGTCGGGCCAGGGAAACTATGGCTACACCTTC

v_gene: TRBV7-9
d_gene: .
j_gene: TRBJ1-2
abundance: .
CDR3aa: CASSWSEGTFNYGYTF
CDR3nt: TGTGCCAGCAGCTGGTCGGAGGGTACTTTTAACTATGGCTACACCTTC

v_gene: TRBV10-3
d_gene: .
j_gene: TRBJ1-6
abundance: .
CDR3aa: CAISEWGLDYNSPLHF
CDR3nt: TGTGCCATCAGTGAATGGGGGCTAGATTATAATTCACCCCTCCACTTT

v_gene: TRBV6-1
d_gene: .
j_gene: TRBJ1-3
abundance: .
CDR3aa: CASSENSFGSSGNTIYF
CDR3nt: TGTGCCAGCAGTGAAAATTCGTTCGGGAGCTCTGGAAACACCATATATTTT

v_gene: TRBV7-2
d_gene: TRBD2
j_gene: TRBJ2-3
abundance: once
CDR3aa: CASSSQTSGGRDTQYF
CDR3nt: TGTGCCAGCAGCTCTCAGACTAGCGGGGGGAGGGATACGCAGTATTTT

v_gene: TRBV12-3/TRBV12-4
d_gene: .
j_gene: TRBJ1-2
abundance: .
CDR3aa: CASSTGSGGYTF
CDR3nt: TGTGCCAGCAGTACGGGGAGTGGTGGCTACACCTTC

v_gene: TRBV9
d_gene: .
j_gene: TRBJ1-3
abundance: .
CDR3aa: CASSVGTATLSGNTIYF
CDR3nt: TGTGCCAGCAGCGTAGGAACAGCTACACTCTCTGGAAACACCATATATTTT

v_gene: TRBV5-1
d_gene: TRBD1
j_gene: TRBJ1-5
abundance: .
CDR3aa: CASSLEGGEQPQHF
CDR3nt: TGCGCCAGCAGCTTGGAAGGGGGCGAACAGCCCCAGCATTTT

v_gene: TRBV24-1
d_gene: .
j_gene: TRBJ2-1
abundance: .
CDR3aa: CATSDSRRLGSYNEQFF
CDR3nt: TGTGCCACCAGTGATTCTCGTCGACTAGGTAGCTACAATGAGCAGTTCTTC

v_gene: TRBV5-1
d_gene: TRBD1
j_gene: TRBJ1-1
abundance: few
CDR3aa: CASSPTGGGWNTEAFF
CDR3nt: TGCGCCAGCAGTCCTACAGGGGGCGGATGGAACACTGAAGCTTTCTTT

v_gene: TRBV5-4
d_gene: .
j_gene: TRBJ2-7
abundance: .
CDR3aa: CASSLTGEQYF
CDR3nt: TGTGCCAGCAGCTTGACAGGGGAGCAGTACTTC

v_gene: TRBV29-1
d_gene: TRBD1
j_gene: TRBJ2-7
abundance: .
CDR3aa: CSVLDRVTYEQYF
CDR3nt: TGCAGCGTCCTCGACAGGGTCACCTACGAGCAGTACTTC

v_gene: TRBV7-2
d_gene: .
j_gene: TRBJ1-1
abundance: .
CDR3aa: CASSSQMNTEAFF
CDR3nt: TGTGCCAGCAGCTCCCAAATGAACACTGAAGCTTTCTTT

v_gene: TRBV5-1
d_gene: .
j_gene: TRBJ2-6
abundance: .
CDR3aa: CASKTQGGTKGANVLTF
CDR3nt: TGCGCCAGCAAAACACAGGGTGGAACTAAGGGGGCCAACGTCCTGACTTTC

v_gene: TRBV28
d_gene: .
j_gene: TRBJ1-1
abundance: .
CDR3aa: CASSSPGRRTEAFF
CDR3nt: TGTGCCAGCAGCTCTCCAGGAAGGAGGACTGAAGCTTTCTTT

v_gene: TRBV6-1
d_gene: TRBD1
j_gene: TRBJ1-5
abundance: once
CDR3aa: CASSGQGGYSNQPQHF
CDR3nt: TGTGCCAGCAGTGGACAGGGGGGCTACAGCAATCAGCCCCAGCATTTT